This TCR beta chain was identified during a study of HIV-infected children after antiretroviral therapy interruption. Looking at the study overall: Most children had recorded EBV and CMV exposure. Study-level points and caveats: By the end of treatment interruption, naive CD4+ clonality (Gini) increased.

Germline CDR1 is SGHRS and CDR2 is YFSETQ. V was pared by 4 bases and J by 2 bases, with 7 bases between. There are 13 residues in the CDR3. The TCR library was built from RNA with a 3' RACE protocol and unique molecular identifiers. TCRdb ran MiXCR on the 3' RACE reads and lists one entry per CDR3 protein. The sample has about 37,000 distinct CDR3 sequences; less than 8.5% are singletons. This clonotype was found a few times. Antigen unknown. Treatment reported: PENTA 11 planned treatment interruption arm or continuous ART arm. From thawed PBMCs, naive CD4+ CD45RA+ CD45RO- T cells were sorted. Material: CD45RA+ CD4+ T cells from PBMCs, pooled from several time points, obtained from a donor given antiretroviral therapy, either interrupted or continuous. Indicated subset: naive CD4+ CD45RA+ CD45RO- T cells. The V and J genes are TRBV5-1 and TRBJ2-1; D is undetermined. The TCR was taken from a pool of human donors with HIV. CDR3 bases: TGCGCCAGCAGCCTCTCCGCCTACAATGAGCAGTTCTTC. Protein sequence: CASSLSAYNEQFF.